The entry that follows covers one T cell receptor (beta chain) sequence. Per the original data handling: Researchers report that nucleated cell counts were estimated from reference gene primer amplification. TCRdb's table, derived via immunoSEQ multiplex PCR, lists solely in-frame clones and lacks some. The V and J calls and clone size are taken from that table; D and trimming were inferred from the DNA. Found here are roughly 140,000 clones, roughly 87% of them singletons; the top ten hold about 4.2%. These data come from a study of blood T cell repertoires in COVID-19. Study as a whole: Sites across the United States, Italy and Spain contributed samples from acute and convalescent COVID-19.

Germline loops: CDR1 SGDLS, CDR2 YYNGEE. The CDR3 has 13 amino acids. V was shortened by 4 bases and J by 3 bases, with 11 bases between the two germline ends. The clonotype originates from a woman aged 60 to 75 with active or convalescent COVID-19. J is TRBJ2-7 and V is TRBV9; D remains unclear. Sample: peripheral blood. CDR3 DNA: TGTGCCAGCAGCCCCAGGTATAGCTACGAGCAGTACTTC. Its translation: CASSPRYSYEQYF. The variable domain in full, completed from reference TRBV9 and TRBJ2-7, reads DSGVTQTPKHLITATGQRVTLRCSPRSGDLSVYWYQQSLDQGLQFLIQYYNGEERAKGNILERFSAQQFPDLHSELNLSSLELGDSALYFCASSPRYSYEQYFGPGTRLTVT.